This paragraph reports one TCR beta chain. The antigen remains undetermined. CD4+ cell separation produced CD45RA+ naive and CD45RA-negative memory subsets. This record belongs to a study of shared clonotypes between healthy human individuals. Across the study: Per donor, three plates held CD4 naive cells, three held CD4 memory, two held CD8 naive and one held CD8 memory. Study findings and constraints: Sampling was confined to blood; repertoires within tissues likely differ.

Clones were read by immunoSEQ multiplex PCR, and TCRdb kept only the in-frame ones, dropping some. The sample carries approximately 720,000 clones, approximately 79% recorded once. With V trimmed by 0 bases and J by 2 bases, 1 base remained unmatched. The CDR3 contains 14 residues. CDR1 GTSNPN and CDR2 SVGIG come from the germline V gene (reference sequence). The chain employs TRBV30 and TRBJ2-5; 9 bases line up with TRBD1. Sequences were obtained from memory CD4+ T cells sorted from blood. The subset here: CD45RA-negative fraction. This TCR derives from a woman aged 25 to 45 in good health. This CDR3 reads CAWSVGTGQETQYF. As DNA, the CDR3 is TGTGCCTGGAGTGTGGGGACAGGGCAAGAGACCCAGTACTTC.